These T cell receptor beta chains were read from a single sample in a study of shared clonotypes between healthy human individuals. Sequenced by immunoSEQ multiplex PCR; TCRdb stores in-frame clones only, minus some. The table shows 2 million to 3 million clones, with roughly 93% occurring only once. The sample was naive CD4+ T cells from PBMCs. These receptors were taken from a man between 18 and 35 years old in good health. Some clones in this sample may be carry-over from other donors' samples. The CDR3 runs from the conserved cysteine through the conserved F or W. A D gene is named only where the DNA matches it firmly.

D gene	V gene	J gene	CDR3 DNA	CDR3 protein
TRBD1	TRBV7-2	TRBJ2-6	TGTGCCAGCACCCCGCAGGGGGTGGGCGGGGCCAACGTCCTGACTTTC	CASTPQGVGGANVLTF
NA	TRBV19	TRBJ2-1	TGTGCCAGTACCCCAGGGGACCAATACAATGAGCAGTTCTTC	CASTPGDQYNEQFF
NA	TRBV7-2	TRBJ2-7	TGTGCCAGCAGCGTCACAAGACCCTACGAGCAGTACTTC	CASSVTRPYEQYF
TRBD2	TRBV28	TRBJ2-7	TGTGCCAGCAGTTTATTTAGCGGGAGCTCCTACGAGCAGTACTTC	CASSLFSGSSYEQYF
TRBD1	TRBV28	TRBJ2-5	TGTGCCAGCAGTACACCGGGACAGGGTGGGGAGACCCAGTACTTC	CASSTPGQGGETQYF
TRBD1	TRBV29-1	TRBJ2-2	TGCAGCGTTCGACAGGGGGCCGGGGTGACCGGGGAGCTGTTTTTT	CSVRQGAGVTGELFF
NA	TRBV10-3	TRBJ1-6	TGTGCCATCAGAGACACGGACCGAGGGTCACCCCTCCACTTT	CAIRDTDRGSPLHF
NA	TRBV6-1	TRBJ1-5	TGTGCCAGCGGGGTGGGGGGGAGCAATCAGCCCCAGCATTTT	CASGVGGSNQPQHF
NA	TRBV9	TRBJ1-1	TGTGCCAGCAGCGTAAGCGGAGACACTGAAGCTTTCTTT	CASSVSGDTEAFF
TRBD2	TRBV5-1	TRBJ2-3	TGCGCCAGCAGTACGACCGGACTAGCGGGGATCACAGATACGCAGTATTTT	CASSTTGLAGITDTQYF